This T cell receptor beta chain was profiled in a study of CD8+ T cells in alopecia areata. At the level of the study: Administration of oral tofacitinib to treated patients was at 5 to 10 mg twice daily. Treated patients were scored for severity by percent of scalp affected.

Extraction and reverse transcription of RNA yielded cDNA as the sequencing template. Libraries were prepared by immunoSEQ multiplex PCR; TCRdb keeps only in-frame clonotypes and omits some of them. This sample has hundreds of thousands of clones, with 60% found just once. This CDR3 is 14 amino acids long. V dropped 1 base and J dropped 4 bases, with 8 bases sitting between them. In germline, CDR1 is KGHSH, CDR2 LQKENI. Noted treatment: oral pan-JAK inhibitor, 5-10 mg twice daily. Peripheral blood, together with lesional scalp punch biopsies, was collected from alopecia areata patients. This TCR was sampled from a human donor with alopecia areata. This chain uses TRBV18 with TRBJ1-3; tentative D call: TRBD1 (5 bases). Sample: CD4+ T cells sorted from blood, taken around week 54, from a patient treated with tofacitinib. CDR3 nucleotide sequence: TGTGCCAGCTCACCACAGGGGCGAGGAAACACCATATATTTT. Translated, it gives CASSPQGRGNTIYF.